This TCR beta chain is from a study of blood T cell repertoires in COVID-19. V gave up 5 bases and J gave up 3 bases, with 13 bases separating them. Looked up from germline, CDR1 is SGHVS and CDR2 is FQNEAQ. The CDR3 totals 14 residues. TCRdb's table, derived via immunoSEQ multiplex PCR, lists solely in-frame clones and lacks some. The table lists some 210,000 clones, roughly four fifths of them singletons, with 9.5% to 15% in the top ten. The sample consisted of peripheral blood. The sequence was collected from a woman between 40 and 55 years old with acute or convalescent COVID-19. The rearrangement links TRBV7-8 to TRBJ1-1; maybe TRBD1 (5 bases). This CDR3 is CASSRGGGYTEAFF. The CDR3 DNA follows: TGTGCCAGCAGCCGGGGTGGGGGGTACACTGAAGCTTTCTTT.